Sequencing of this T cell receptor (beta chain) was carried out in a study of blood T cell repertoires in COVID-19. Study information: Material from acute and convalescent COVID-19 was sourced from the United States, Italy and Spain. T cells, B-cell-depleted T cells, or PBMCs supplied cDNA or gDNA.

Per the original methods: Amplification with reference gene primers provided the estimates of nucleated cell counts. The repertoire was sequenced with immunoSEQ multiplex PCR; TCRdb's copy has only in-frame clones and lacks some. Clone size and V and J calls were adopted from that table, with D and trimming inferred from the DNA. Among 110,000 to 150,000 clones listed, 65% to 90% were seen once. V dropped 3 bases and J dropped 5 bases, with 7 bases sitting between them. The length of the CDR3 is 13 residues. The germline V gene encodes CDR1 SGHVS and CDR2 FQNEAQ. What was sequenced was peripheral blood. This clonotype was sampled from a man aged 45-65 years with acute or convalescent COVID-19. The chain has TRBV7-8 and TRBJ2-2; the D is unclear. CDR3 bases: TGTGCCAGCAGCTTTGTCCGGACCGGGGAGCTGTTTTTT. Encoded protein: CASSFVRTGELFF.